These 18 T cell receptor beta chains came from one sample sequenced in a study of cytomegalovirus exposure and HLA in healthy donors. Vbeta (60) and Jbeta (13) primers were used in the PCR. This table comes from immunoSEQ multiplex PCR, and its TCRdb copy is limited to in-frame clones, with some not included. The sample holds over 100,000 clones, approximately 67% seen once. The source material was PBMCs. The receptors come from a man aged 18 to 30 in good health and CMV-seronegative.

The CDR3 loop is CASSQDILGTKGETQYF. The CDR3 region has the DNA TGCGCCAGCAGCCAAGACATACTGGGGACTAAGGGGGAGACCCAGTACTTC. This chain connects TRBV4-1 to TRBJ2-5, with 7 bases matching TRBD2. The germline V gene has CDR1 MGHRA and CDR2 YSYEKL. There are 17 residues in the CDR3. Trimming cost V 0 bases and J 5 bases; bases outside gene matches: 12.

CDR3 amino acids: CATSRETGGTEAFF. The CDR3 DNA reads TGTGCCACCAGCAGAGAAACAGGGGGCACTGAAGCTTTCTTT. The chain carries TRBV15 and TRBJ1-1; TRBD1 matches at 8 bases. Germline V gives CDR1 LNHNV, CDR2 YYDKDF (reference sequence). The CDR3 has 14 residues. The V gene end was trimmed by 0 bases and the J gene end by 4 bases; junction bases not matched to a gene: 1.

In its sample, this clone was seen once. The rearrangement joins TRBV29-1 to TRBJ1-1; tentatively, D is TRBD1 (5 bases). Germline loops: CDR1 SQVTM, CDR2 ANQGSEA. Trimming removed 4 bases at V and 5 bases at J, with 14 bases between. The CDR3 runs 13 residues. In nucleotides, the CDR3 is TGCAGCGTTGTAAGAGACAGCATTACTGAAGCTTTCTTT. Translated, it gives CSVVRDSITEAFF.

The V gene is TRBV5-8, the J gene TRBJ2-1; 9 bases align to TRBD2. The CDR3 is 16 residues long. Germline values: CDR1 SGHTS, CDR2 YDEGEE. J lost 4 bases, V lost 4 bases, and 9 bases had no gene match. CDR3 residues: CASSKVGLAPYNEQFF. CDR3 coding DNA: TGTGCCAGCAGCAAGGTAGGACTAGCGCCTTACAATGAGCAGTTCTTC.

The gene calls are TRBV28 and TRBJ1-6; D uncertain. Per the germline V gene, CDR1 is MDHEN and CDR2 is SYDVKM. Trimming left V 5 bases short and J 10 bases short, with 18 bases between. The CDR3 has 15 residues. CDR3 sequence: CASSPFPGYLSPLHF. The CDR3 bases are TGTGCCAGCAGTCCGTTTCCGGGGTATCTGTCACCCCTCCACTTT. Based on the CDR3 plus reference TRBV28 and TRBJ1-6, the full variable domain is DVKVTQSSRYLVKRTGEKVFLECVQDMDHENMFWYRQDPGLGLRLIYFSYDVKMKEKGDIPEGYSVSREKKERFSLILESASTNQTSMYLCASSPFPGYLSPLHFGNGTRLTVT.

This rearrangement joins TRBV6-5 to TRBJ2-1; D not certain. This CDR3 spans 15 amino acids. Trimming left V 5 bases short and J 0 bases short, with 11 bases between. Looked up from germline, CDR1 is MNHEY and CDR2 is SVGAGI. In DNA form, the CDR3 reads TGTGCCAGCAGTCCCGACACATTCTCCTACAATGAGCAGTTCTTC. Translating gives CASSPDTFSYNEQFF.

V gene TRBV21-1 combines with J gene TRBJ2-1; TRBD1 is the table's D call and was not checked against the DNA. TRBV21-1 is annotated as a pseudogene. The CDR3 consists of 18 residues. CDR3 sequence: CASRPTSPVTGAYNEQFF. The CDR3 DNA reads as TGTGCCAGCAGACCGACGAGCCCTGTGACAGGGGCCTACAATGAGCAGTTCTTC.

In this sample, this clone turned up a few times. The chain has TRBV29-1 and TRBJ2-3; D unclear. This CDR3 is built from 13 residues. Trimming took off 7 bases at V and 0 bases at J, with 11 bases between the two ends. In germline, CDR1 is SQVTM, CDR2 ANQGSEA. DNA of the CDR3: TGCAGCGCCCTGTGGGCAAGCACAGATACGCAGTATTTT. Translating it yields CSALWASTDTQYF.

The chain couples TRBV7-2 to TRBJ2-1; D may be TRBD2 (6 bases). V was trimmed by 5 bases and J by 3 bases, leaving 14 bases between them. This CDR3 contains 15 residues. Germline assignment: CDR1 SGHTA and CDR2 FQGNSA. The CDR3 nucleotides read TGTGCCAGCAGCCCCGGGTTAGCGGTCTACAATGAGCAGTTCTTC. It encodes CASSPGLAVYNEQFF.

This clone appeared a few times. The V gene is TRBV29-1, the J gene TRBJ1-1; a weak D match, TRBD1 (5 bases). The CDR3 runs 11 residues. V was trimmed by 2 bases and J by 11 bases, leaving 12 bases between them. CDR1 and CDR2 (germline): SQVTM, ANQGSEA. CDR3 coding DNA: TGCAGCGTTGAACTTGGGGCCTACGCTTTCTTT. This translates into CSVELGAYAFF.

V usage is TRBV9 and J usage is TRBJ1-1; 8 bases line up with TRBD1. V gave up 2 bases and J gave up 4 bases; unmatched junction bases: 4. This CDR3 has 14 amino acids. The germline V gene encodes CDR1 SGDLS and CDR2 YYNGEE. CDR3 coding DNA: TGTGCCAGCAGCGTGCAGGGGGCGGGCACTGAAGCTTTCTTT. It codes for CASSVQGAGTEAFF.

CDR3 loop: CASSLTANTEAFF. The CDR3 DNA is TGTGCCAGCAGTTTAACAGCGAACACTGAAGCTTTCTTT. The chain joins TRBV28 to TRBJ1-1; D not resolved. The V gene's germline CDR1 is MDHEN and CDR2 SYDVKM. The CDR3 has 13 residues. V shed 2 bases and J shed 1 base, with 5 bases lying between them.

The rearrangement uses TRBV5-6 and TRBJ2-5; D might be TRBD1 (5 bases). This CDR3 has 13 residues. Per the germline V gene, CDR1 is SGHDT and CDR2 is YYEEEE. Deletions cut 7 bases from V and 4 bases from J, with 14 bases between. CDR3 DNA: TGTGCCAGCCACCGGCCTCAGGGAGAGACCCAGTACTTC. It is translated as CASHRPQGETQYF.

This clone was recorded a few times. The rearrangement links TRBV7-2 to TRBJ2-6, with no clear D. This CDR3 spans 16 amino acids. V lost 1 base, J lost 0 bases, and 7 bases lay in between. The germline gives CDR1 SGHTA, CDR2 FQGNSA. The CDR3 DNA reads TGTGCCAGCAGCTTAGGTCAGTCCTCTGGGGCCAACGTCCTGACTTTC. It specifies CASSLGQSSGANVLTF. Filled out from reference TRBV7-2 and TRBJ2-6, the complete variable domain reads GAGVSQSPSNKVTEKGKDVELRCDPISGHTALYWYRQSLGQGLEFLIYFQGNSAPDKSGLPSDRFSAERTGGSVSTLTIQRTQQEDSAVYLCASSLGQSSGANVLTFGAGSRLTVL.

This clone has a handful of counts. The V call is TRBV27, the J call TRBJ1-5; a possible D gene is TRBD1 (6 bases). The CDR3 has 12 amino acids. V was trimmed by 8 bases and J by 5 bases, leaving 10 bases between them. Germline V gene sequence: CDR1 MNHEY, CDR2 SMNVEV (reference sequence). In DNA, the CDR3 is TGTGCCAGCTACAGGGCTGATCAGCCCCAGCATTTT. It encodes CASYRADQPQHF.

The J gene is TRBJ2-6, the V gene TRBV28; a possible D gene is TRBD2 (7 bases). The V end lost 10 bases, the J end lost 2 bases, and 15 bases lay between the germline ends. Germline CDR1 reads MDHEN; CDR2 reads SYDVKM. The length of the CDR3 is 15 residues. The CDR3 nucleotides read TGTGCCACCAGGGGAGGGGCGACTGGGGCCAACGTCCTGACTTTC. Encoded protein: CATRGGATGANVLTF.

This rearrangement joins TRBV5-8 to TRBJ1-6, with TRBD1 matching 8 bases. This CDR3 region has 18 residues. With V trimmed by 4 bases and J by 0 bases, 9 bases remained unmatched. CDR1 and CDR2 (germline): SGHTS, YDEGEE. The CDR3 loop is CASSLQQGASSYNSPLHF. The DNA for the CDR3 is TGTGCCAGCAGCCTTCAGCAGGGGGCGAGCTCCTATAATTCACCCCTCCACTTT.

The chain uses TRBV7-3 and TRBJ1-1; D perhaps matches TRBD1 (6 bases). Germline V lookup: CDR1 SGHTA, CDR2 FQGTGA. V gave up 2 bases and J gave up 5 bases, with 9 bases separating them. The CDR3 has 13 residues. Written as DNA, the CDR3 is TGTGCCAGCAGCTTACAGGGGCGGACTGAAGCTTTCTTT. This gives the protein CASSLQGRTEAFF.